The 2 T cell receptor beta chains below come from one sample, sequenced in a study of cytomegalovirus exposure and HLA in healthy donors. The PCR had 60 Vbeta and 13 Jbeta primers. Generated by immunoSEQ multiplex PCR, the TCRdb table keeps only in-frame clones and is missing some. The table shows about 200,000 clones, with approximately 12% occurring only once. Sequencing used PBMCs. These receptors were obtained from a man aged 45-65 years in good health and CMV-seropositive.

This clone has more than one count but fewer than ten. The CDR3 reads CASSRGRVTNEKLFF. CDR3 sequence (DNA): TGTGCCAGCAGTAGGGGGCGCGTTACTAATGAAAAACTGTTTTTT. This chain uses TRBV2 with TRBJ1-4, with 7 nucleotides matching TRBD1. Germline lookup yields CDR1 SNHLY and CDR2 FYNNEI. This CDR3 has 15 residues. The ends lost 5 bases at V and 2 bases at J; junction bases unmatched: 5. Complete variable domain (other parts from reference TRBV2 and TRBJ1-4): EPEVTQTPSHQVTQMGQEVILRCVPISNHLYFYWYRQILGQKVEFLVSFYNNEISEKSEIFDDQFSVERPDGSNFTLKIRSTKLEDSAMYFCASSRGRVTNEKLFFGSGTQLSVL.

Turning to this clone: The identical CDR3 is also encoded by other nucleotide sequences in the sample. The CDR3 nucleotides read TGTGCCAGCAGCGACAGGGTTGGCAATCAGCCCCAGCATTTT. This codes for CASSDRVGNQPQHF. The V call is TRBV6-5, the J call TRBJ1-5; 7 nucleotides align to TRBD1. Looked up from germline, CDR1 is MNHEY and CDR2 is SVGAGI. The V segment lost 6 bases and the J segment 2 bases; nucleotides outside the gene matches: 4. The length of the CDR3 is 14 residues.